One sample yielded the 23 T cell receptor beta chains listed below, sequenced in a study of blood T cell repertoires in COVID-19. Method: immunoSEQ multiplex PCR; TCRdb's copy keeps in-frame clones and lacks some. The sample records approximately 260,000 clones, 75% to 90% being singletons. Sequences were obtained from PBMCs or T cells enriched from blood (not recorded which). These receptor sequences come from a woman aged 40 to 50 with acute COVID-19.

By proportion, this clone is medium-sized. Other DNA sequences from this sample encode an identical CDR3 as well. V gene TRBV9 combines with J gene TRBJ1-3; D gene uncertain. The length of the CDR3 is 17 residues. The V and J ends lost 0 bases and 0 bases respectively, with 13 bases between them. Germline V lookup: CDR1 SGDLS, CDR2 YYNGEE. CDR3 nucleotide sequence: TGTGCCAGCAGCGTAGCCCCCGGGGTCCACTCTGGAAACACCATATATTTT. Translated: CASSVAPGVHSGNTIYF.

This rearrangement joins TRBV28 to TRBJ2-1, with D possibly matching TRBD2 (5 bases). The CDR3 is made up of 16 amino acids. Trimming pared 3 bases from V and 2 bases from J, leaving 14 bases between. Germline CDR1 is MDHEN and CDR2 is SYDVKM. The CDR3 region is CASSFLISEAYNEQFF. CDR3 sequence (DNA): TGTGCCAGCAGTTTTTTGATTAGCGAGGCCTACAATGAGCAGTTCTTC.

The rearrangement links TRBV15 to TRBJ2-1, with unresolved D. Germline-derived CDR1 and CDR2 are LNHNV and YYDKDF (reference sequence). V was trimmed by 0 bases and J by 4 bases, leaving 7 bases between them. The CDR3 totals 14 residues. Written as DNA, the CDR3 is TGTGCCACCAGCAGAGAAAATCGGTACAATGAGCAGTTCTTC. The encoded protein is CATSRENRYNEQFF.

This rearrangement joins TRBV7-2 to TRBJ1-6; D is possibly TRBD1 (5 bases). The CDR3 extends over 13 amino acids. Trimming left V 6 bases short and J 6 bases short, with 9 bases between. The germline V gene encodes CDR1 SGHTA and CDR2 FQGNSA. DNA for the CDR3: TGTGCCAGCAGTTACAGGAGTAATTCACCCCTCCACTTT. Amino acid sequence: CASSYRSNSPLHF.

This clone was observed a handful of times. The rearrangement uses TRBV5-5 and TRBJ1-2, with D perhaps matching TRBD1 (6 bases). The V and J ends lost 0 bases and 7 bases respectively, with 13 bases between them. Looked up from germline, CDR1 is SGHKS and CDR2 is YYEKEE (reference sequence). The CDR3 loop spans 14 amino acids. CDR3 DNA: TGTGCCAGCAGCTTGGTTCCAGGGGAGGGTGGCTACACCTTC. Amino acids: CASSLVPGEGGYTF.

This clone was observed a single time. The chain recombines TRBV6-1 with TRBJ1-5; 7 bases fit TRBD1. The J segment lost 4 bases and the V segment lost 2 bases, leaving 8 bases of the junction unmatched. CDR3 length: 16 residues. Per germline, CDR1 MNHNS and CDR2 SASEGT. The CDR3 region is CASSESWDSINQPQHF. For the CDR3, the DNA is TGTGCCAGCAGTGAAAGTTGGGACAGCATTAATCAGCCCCAGCATTTT.

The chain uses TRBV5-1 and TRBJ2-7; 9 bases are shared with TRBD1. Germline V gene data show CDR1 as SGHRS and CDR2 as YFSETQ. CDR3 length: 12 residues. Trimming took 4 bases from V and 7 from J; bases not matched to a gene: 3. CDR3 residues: CASSGTGSEQYF. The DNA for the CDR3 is TGCGCCAGCAGCGGGACAGGGTCGGAGCAGTACTTC.

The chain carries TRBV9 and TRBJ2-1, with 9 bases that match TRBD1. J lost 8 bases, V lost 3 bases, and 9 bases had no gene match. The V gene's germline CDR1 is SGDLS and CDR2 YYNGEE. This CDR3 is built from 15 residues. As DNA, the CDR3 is TGTGCCAGCAGCGGCCGGGACAGGGTTATCGATGAGCAGTTCTTC. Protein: CASSGRDRVIDEQFF.

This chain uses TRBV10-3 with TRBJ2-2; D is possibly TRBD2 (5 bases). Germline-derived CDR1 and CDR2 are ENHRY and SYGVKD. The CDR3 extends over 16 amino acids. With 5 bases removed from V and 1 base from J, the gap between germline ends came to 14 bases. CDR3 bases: TGTGCCATCAGTCGAGAGACTAAGGTGAACACCGGGGAGCTGTTTTTT. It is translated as CAISRETKVNTGELFF.

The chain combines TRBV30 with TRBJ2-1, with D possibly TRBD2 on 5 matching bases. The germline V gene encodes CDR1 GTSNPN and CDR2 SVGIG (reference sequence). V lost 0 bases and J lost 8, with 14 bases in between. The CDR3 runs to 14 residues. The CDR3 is CAWSVEGRIHEQFF. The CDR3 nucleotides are TGTGCCTGGAGTGTAGAGGGCCGAATACATGAGCAGTTCTTC. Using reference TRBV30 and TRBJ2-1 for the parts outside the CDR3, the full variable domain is SQTIHQWPATLVQPVGSPLSLECTVEGTSNPNLYWYRQAAGRGLQLLFYSVGIGQISSEVPQNLSASRPQDRQFILSSKKLLLSDSGFYLCAWSVEGRIHEQFFGPGTRLTVL.

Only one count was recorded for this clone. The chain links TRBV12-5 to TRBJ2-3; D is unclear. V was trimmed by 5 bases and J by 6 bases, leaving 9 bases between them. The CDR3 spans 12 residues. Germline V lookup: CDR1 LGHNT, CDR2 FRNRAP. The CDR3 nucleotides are TGTGCTAGTGGTCCCCCTTTCGATACGCAGTATTTT. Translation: CASGPPFDTQYF.

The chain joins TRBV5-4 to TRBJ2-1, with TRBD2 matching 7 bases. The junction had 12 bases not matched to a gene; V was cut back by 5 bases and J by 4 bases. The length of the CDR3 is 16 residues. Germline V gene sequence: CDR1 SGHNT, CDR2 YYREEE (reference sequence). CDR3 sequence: CASSPTGTTEYNEQFF. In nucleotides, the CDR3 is TGTGCCAGCAGTCCTACCGGGACTACCGAATACAATGAGCAGTTCTTC.

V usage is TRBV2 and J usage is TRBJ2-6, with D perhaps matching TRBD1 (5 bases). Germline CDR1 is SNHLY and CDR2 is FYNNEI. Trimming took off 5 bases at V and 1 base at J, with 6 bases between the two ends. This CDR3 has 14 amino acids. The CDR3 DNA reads TGTGCCAGCAGTTCAGGGTCTGGGGCCAACGTCCTGACTTTC. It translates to CASSSGSGANVLTF.

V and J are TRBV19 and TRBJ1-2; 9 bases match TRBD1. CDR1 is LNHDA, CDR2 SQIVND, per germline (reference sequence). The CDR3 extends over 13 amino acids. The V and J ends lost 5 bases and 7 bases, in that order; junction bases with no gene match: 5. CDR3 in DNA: TGTGCCAGTAGTGACCGGGACAGGGCTGGCTACACCTTC. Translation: CASSDRDRAGYTF.

The CDR3 DNA reads as TGCGCCAGCAGCGTACAACCCGACTCTGGAAACACCATATATTTT. Protein product: CASSVQPDSGNTIYF. This rearrangement joins TRBV5-1 to TRBJ1-3; D remains ambiguous. Trimming shortened V by 4 bases and J by 0 bases, and 11 bases separated the two germline ends. The CDR3 covers 15 residues. Looked up from germline, CDR1 is SGHRS and CDR2 is YFSETQ.

The CDR3 nucleotides read TGTGCCAGCAGCGTAGATGATAGATATGGCTACACCTTC. It encodes CASSVDDRYGYTF. This chain uses TRBV9 with TRBJ1-2; D is ambiguous. Looked up from germline, CDR1 is SGDLS and CDR2 is YYNGEE. V lost 0 bases to trimming and J lost 5 bases, with 8 bases between them. The CDR3 has 13 amino acids. The full variable domain, rest sourced from reference TRBV9 and TRBJ1-2, is DSGVTQTPKHLITATGQRVTLRCSPRSGDLSVYWYQQSLDQGLQFLIQYYNGEERAKGNILERFSAQQFPDLHSELNLSSLELGDSALYFCASSVDDRYGYTFGSGTRLTVV.

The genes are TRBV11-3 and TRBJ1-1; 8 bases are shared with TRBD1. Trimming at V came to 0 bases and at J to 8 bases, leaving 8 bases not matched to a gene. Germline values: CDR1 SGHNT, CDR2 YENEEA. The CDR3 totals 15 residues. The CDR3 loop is CASSLDTWTGNEAFF. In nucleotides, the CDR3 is TGTGCCAGCAGCTTAGATACGTGGACAGGGAACGAAGCTTTCTTT.

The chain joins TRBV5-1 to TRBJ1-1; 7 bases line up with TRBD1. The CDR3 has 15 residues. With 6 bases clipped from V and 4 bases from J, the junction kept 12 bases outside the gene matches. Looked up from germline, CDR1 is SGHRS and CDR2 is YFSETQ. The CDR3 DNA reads TGCGCCAGCACCCCGGGGACAGCCCGGACCACTGAAGCTTTCTTT. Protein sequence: CASTPGTARTTEAFF.

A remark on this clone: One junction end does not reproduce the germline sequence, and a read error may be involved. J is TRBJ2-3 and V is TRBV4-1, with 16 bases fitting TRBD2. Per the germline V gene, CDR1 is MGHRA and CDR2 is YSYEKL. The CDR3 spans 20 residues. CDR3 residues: CARSRPGLAGGPSRTDTQYF. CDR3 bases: TGCGCCCGCAGCCGACCGGGACTAGCGGGAGGGCCTTCCCGCACAGATACGCAGTATTTT.

The CDR3, as DNA: TGTGCCAGCAGCCCGGGGACTAGCGTCATCTACGAGCAGTACTTC. It codes for CASSPGTSVIYEQYF. The chain employs TRBV11-3 and TRBJ2-7; 10 bases agree with TRBD2. This CDR3 is built from 15 residues. V shed 5 bases, J shed 3 bases, and the junction held 7 bases outside the gene matches. CDR1 and CDR2 from the germline V gene are SGHNT and YENEEA. Based on the CDR3 plus reference TRBV11-3 and TRBJ2-7, the full variable domain is EAGVVQSPRYKIIEKKQPVAFWCNPISGHNTLYWYLQNLGQGPELLIRYENEEAVDDSQLPKDRFSAERLKGVDSTLKIQPAELGDSAVYLCASSPGTSVIYEQYFGPGTRLTVT.

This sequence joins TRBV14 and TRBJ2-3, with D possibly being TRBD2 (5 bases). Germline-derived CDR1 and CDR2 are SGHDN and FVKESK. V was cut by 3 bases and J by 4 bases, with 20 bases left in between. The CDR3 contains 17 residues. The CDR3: CASSHLEDWRKSDTQYF. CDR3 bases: TGTGCCAGCAGCCATCTCGAGGACTGGAGAAAGTCAGATACGCAGTATTTT.

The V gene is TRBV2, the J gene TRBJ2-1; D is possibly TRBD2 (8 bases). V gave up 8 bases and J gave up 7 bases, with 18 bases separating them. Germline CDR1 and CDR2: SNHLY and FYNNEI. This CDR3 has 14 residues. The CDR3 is CASRAGATGNEQFF. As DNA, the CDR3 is TGTGCCAGCCGAGCGGGAGCGACAGGGAATGAGCAGTTCTTC.

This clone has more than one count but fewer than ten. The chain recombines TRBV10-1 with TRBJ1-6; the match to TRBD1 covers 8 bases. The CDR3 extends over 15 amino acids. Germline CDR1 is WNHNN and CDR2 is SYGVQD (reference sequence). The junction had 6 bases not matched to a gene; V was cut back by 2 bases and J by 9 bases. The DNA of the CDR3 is TGCGCCAGCAGTGAGCAGGACAGGGAGGGTTCACCCCTCCACTTT. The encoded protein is CASSEQDREGSPLHF.